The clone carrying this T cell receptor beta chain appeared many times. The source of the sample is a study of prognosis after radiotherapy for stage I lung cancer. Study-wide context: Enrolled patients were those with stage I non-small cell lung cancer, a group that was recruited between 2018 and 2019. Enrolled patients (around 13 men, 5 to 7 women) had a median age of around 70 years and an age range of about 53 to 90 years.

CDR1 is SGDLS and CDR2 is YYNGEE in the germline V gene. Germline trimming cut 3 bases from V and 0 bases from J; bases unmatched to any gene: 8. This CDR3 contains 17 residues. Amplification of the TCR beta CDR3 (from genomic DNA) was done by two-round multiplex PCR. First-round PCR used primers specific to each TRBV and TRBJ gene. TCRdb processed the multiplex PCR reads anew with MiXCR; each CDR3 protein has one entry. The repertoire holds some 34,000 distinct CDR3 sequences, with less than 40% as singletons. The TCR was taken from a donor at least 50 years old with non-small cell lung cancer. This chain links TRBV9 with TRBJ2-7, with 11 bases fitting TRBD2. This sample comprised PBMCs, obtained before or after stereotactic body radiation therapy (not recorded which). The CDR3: CASSAATTSGGSYEQYF. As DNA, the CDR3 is TGTGCCAGCAGCGCCGCGACTACTAGCGGGGGCTCCTACGAGCAGTACTTC.